A selection of T cell receptor beta chains follows, all from one sample in a study of glioma-infiltrating T cells. From the multiplex PCR reads, TCRdb called clonotypes with MiXCR, one entry per CDR3 protein. The sample has approximately 90,000 distinct CDR3 sequences; approximately 22% are singletons. The sequenced sample was glioma tissue, nonneoplastic brain tissue, or PBMCs (not recorded which). All receptors derive from a human donor with low-grade glioma or glioblastoma, undergoing nonglioma brain surgery, or in good health (not recorded which). The CDR3 runs from the conserved cysteine through the conserved F or W. A D gene is named only where the DNA matches it firmly. The size entry is marked missing in some rows and otherwise reads once, few, many or a size class.

clone size,J gene,V gene,D gene,CDR3 protein,CDR3 DNA
few,TRBJ2-1,TRBV7-2,TRBD2,CASSLGGGGSYNEQFF,TGTGCCAGCAGCTTGGGGGGGGGGGGCTCCTACAATGAGCAGTTCTTC
many,TRBJ1-5,TRBV27,.,CASSLRGDQPQHF,TGTGCCAGCAGTTTAAGAGGGGATCAGCCCCAGCATTTT
many,TRBJ2-1,TRBV20-1,.,CSARDQQGLIDEQFF,TGCAGTGCTAGAGATCAGCAGGGGCTCATCGATGAGCAGTTCTTC
many,TRBJ2-7,TRBV6-6,.,CASSYGDAYEQYF,TGTGCCAGCAGTTACGGGGACGCCTACGAGCAGTACTTC
.,TRBJ1-2,TRBV6-1,.,CASRPDDRINEGDTF,TGTGCCAGCAGACCCGATGACAGAATAAATGAGGGAGACACCTTC
few,TRBJ2-2,TRBV19,.,CASSIRVGTGELFF,TGTGCCAGTAGTATACGGGTCGGAACCGGGGAGCTGTTTTTT
many,TRBJ1-2,TRBV20-1,TRBD1,CSANGQGAYGYTF,TGCAGTGCAAATGGACAGGGGGCCTATGGCTACACCTTC
many,TRBJ2-1,TRBV12-3/TRBV12-4,TRBD1,CASSQSGTGNNEQFF,TGTGCCAGCAGCCAAAGTGGGACAGGGAACAATGAGCAGTTCTTC
.,TRBJ1-6,TRBV5-6,.,CASSPGMSPLHF,TGTGCCAGCAGCCCGGGGATGTCACCCCTCCACTTT
.,TRBJ2-5,TRBV19,TRBD1,CASSGDSLSGTQYF,TGTGCCAGTAGTGGGGACAGTCTCTCGGGGACCCAGTACTTC
.,TRBJ1-1,TRBV11-2,.,CASRSYMNTEAFF,TGTGCCAGCAGATCCTATATGAACACTGAAGCCTTCTTT
many,TRBJ1-2,TRBV20-1,.,CSAKKNGGYGYTF,TGCAGTGCTAAAAAAAACGGAGGATATGGCTACACCTTC
many,TRBJ2-7,TRBV10-3,TRBD2,CAISEPGLTYEQYF,TGTGCCATCAGTGAACCGGGACTAACCTACGAGCAGTACTTC
.,TRBJ2-4,TRBV13,.,CASSLVRGGIQYF,TGTGCCAGCAGCTTAGTCAGGGGGGGCATTCAGTACTTC
many,TRBJ2-7,TRBV3-1,.,CASSSARTANYEQYF,TGTGCCAGCAGCTCTGCGAGGACAGCCAACTACGAGCAGTACTTC
many,TRBJ1-4,TRBV2,.,CASSKDSSNEKLFF,TGTGCCAGCAGCAAGGACAGCTCTAATGAAAAACTGTTTTTT
.,TRBJ2-5,TRBV5-6,.,CASSEGPIRSYAKETQYF,TGTGCCAGCAGTGAGGGCCCAATACGGTCCTACGCGAAAGAGACCCAGTACTTC
many,TRBJ2-5,TRBV24-1,.,CATSDPGAQETQYF,TGTGCCACCAGTGATCCCGGGGCCCAAGAGACCCAGTACTTC
few,TRBJ2-3,TRBV19,TRBD2,CASKPGLARTNTQYF,TGTGCCAGTAAACCCGGACTAGCTAGGACAAATACGCAGTATTTT
.,TRBJ2-7,TRBV27,TRBD1,CASRLDRAGYEQYF,TGTGCCAGCAGACTGGACAGGGCTGGCTACGAGCAGTACTTC
many,TRBJ1-5,TRBV27,TRBD1,CASSLTGTGDNQPQHF,TGTGCCAGCAGTTTAACTGGGACAGGCGACAATCAGCCCCAGCATTTT
many,TRBJ1-1,TRBV2,.,CASSAEGNTEAFF,TGTGCCAGCAGCGCCGAGGGGAACACTGAAGCTTTCTTT
.,TRBJ2-1,TRBV20-1,.,CSATSDSAGTRNNEQFF,TGCAGTGCCACCAGTGATTCGGCCGGGACGCGAAACAATGAGCAGTTCTTC
many,TRBJ1-2,TRBV7-2,TRBD1,CASSLEQGRESYGYTF,TGTGCCAGCAGCTTAGAACAGGGGAGGGAAAGCTATGGCTACACCTTC
.,TRBJ2-5,TRBV5-6,.,CASSLEAAAWKGSKETQYF,TGTGCCAGCAGCTTGGAAGCGGCAGCGTGGAAGGGCTCCAAAGAGACCCAGTACTTC
.,TRBJ1-1,TRBV7-6,.,CAGSLQGHTEAFF,TGTGCCGGCAGCTTACAGGGCCACACTGAAGCTTTCTTT
.,TRBJ2-1,TRBV3-1,TRBD2,CASSQDAQRGSSYNEHFF,TGTGCCAGCAGCCAAGATGCGCAACGCGGGAGTTCCTACAATGAGCATTTCTTC
few,TRBJ2-1,TRBV5-1,TRBD2,CASSFGSGRAYEQFF,TGCGCCAGCAGCTTCGGTAGCGGGAGGGCCTATGAGCAGTTCTTC
many,TRBJ2-7,TRBV27,.,CASSLSRLPSSYEQYF,TGTGCCAGCAGTTTATCTAGACTTCCCAGCTCCTACGAGCAGTACTTC
many,TRBJ1-2,TRBV28,.,CASAGVGYGYTF,TGTGCCAGCGCCGGAGTAGGCTATGGCTACACCTTC
many,TRBJ2-1,TRBV6-1,.,CASRLSETNYNEQFF,TGTGCCAGCCGATTATCCGAGACAAACTACAATGAGCAGTTCTTC
.,TRBJ2-5,TRBV6-1,.,CANSELGSGPETQYF,TGTGCCAACAGTGAGCTCGGGAGCGGTCCGGAGACCCAGTACTTC
.,TRBJ1-2,TRBV3-1,.,CASSPDPHYSYAF,TGTGCCAGCAGCCCGGACCCGCACTATAGCTACGCCTTC
many,TRBJ2-5,TRBV27,TRBD2,CASAKREEETQYF,TGTGCCAGCGCAAAACGGGAGGAAGAGACCCAGTACTTC
.,TRBJ2-1,TRBV29-1,.,CSVERARIYNEQFF,TGCAGCGTTGAAAGGGCAAGGATCTACAATGAGCAGTTCTTC
many,TRBJ1-2,TRBV20-1,TRBD1,CSARDRQGLYGYTF,TGCAGTGCTAGAGACCGACAGGGACTCTATGGCTACACCTTC
many,TRBJ2-3,TRBV7-9,.,CASSVSSGTTSTDTQYF,TGTGCCAGCAGCGTTAGTAGCGGAACTACTAGCACAGATACGCAGTATTTT
many,TRBJ2-7,TRBV7-2,TRBD2,CASSPSGGATYEQYF,TGTGCCAGCAGCCCTAGCGGGGGGGCTACCTACGAGCAGTACTTC
.,TRBJ2-7,TRBV18,.,CASSAGTVPRGDEQYF,TGTGCCAGCTCCGCCGGTACGGTACCCCGGGGCGACGAGCAGTACTTC
.,TRBJ2-3,TRBV18,TRBD2,CASSPRLTPGGDTQYF,TGTGCCAGCTCACCACGACTTACTCCGGGGGGGGATACGCAGTATTTT
.,TRBJ2-7,TRBV10-3,TRBD1,CAIAGTGSSYEQYF,TGTGCCATCGCGGGGACAGGGAGCTCCTACGAGCAGTACTTC
many,TRBJ2-7,TRBV20-1,.,CSASRGSSYEQYF,TGCAGTGCTAGTCGGGGCAGCTCCTACGAGCAGTACTTC
many,TRBJ1-5,TRBV7-2,.,CASSFGSYRVNQPQHF,TGTGCCAGCAGTTTCGGAAGCTACAGGGTCAATCAGCCCCAGCATTTT
many,TRBJ1-2,TRBV20-1,TRBD1,CSARPGQGFDYGYTF,TGCAGTGCTAGGCCGGGACAGGGATTCGACTATGGCTACACCTTC
many,TRBJ2-1,TRBV6-1,TRBD2,CASSSGRGYNEQFF,TGTGCCAGCAGTTCCGGGAGGGGTTACAATGAGCAGTTCTTC
.,TRBJ2-7,TRBV5-1,.,CASSSGHPLGEQYF,TGCGCCAGCAGCTCCGGACACCCCCTCGGCGAGCAGTACTTC
few,TRBJ2-5,TRBV10-2,.,CASSESNLLRRLQETQYF,TGCGCCAGCAGTGAGTCGAACCTTCTCCGGAGGCTACAAGAGACCCAGTACTTC
.,TRBJ2-5,TRBV2,.,CASSEASGLKRETQYF,TGTGCCAGCAGTGAAGCCTCAGGGCTGAAGCGAGAGACCCAGTACTTC
many,TRBJ2-1,TRBV3-1,TRBD2,CASSQDPSGSIEQFF,TGTGCCAGCAGCCAAGACCCTAGCGGGAGCATTGAGCAGTTCTTC
many,TRBJ1-2,TRBV15,TRBD1,CATSRDYGDRGIYGYTF,TGTGCCACCAGCAGAGATTATGGGGACAGGGGAATCTATGGCTACACCTTC
.,TRBJ1-3,TRBV5-6,.,CASSSDRRGNTIYF,TGTGCCAGCAGCTCGGACAGACGTGGAAACACCATATATTTT
many,TRBJ1-3,TRBV2,TRBD1,CASSSDRVGNTIYF,TGTGCCAGCAGTTCGGACAGGGTTGGAAACACCATATATTTT